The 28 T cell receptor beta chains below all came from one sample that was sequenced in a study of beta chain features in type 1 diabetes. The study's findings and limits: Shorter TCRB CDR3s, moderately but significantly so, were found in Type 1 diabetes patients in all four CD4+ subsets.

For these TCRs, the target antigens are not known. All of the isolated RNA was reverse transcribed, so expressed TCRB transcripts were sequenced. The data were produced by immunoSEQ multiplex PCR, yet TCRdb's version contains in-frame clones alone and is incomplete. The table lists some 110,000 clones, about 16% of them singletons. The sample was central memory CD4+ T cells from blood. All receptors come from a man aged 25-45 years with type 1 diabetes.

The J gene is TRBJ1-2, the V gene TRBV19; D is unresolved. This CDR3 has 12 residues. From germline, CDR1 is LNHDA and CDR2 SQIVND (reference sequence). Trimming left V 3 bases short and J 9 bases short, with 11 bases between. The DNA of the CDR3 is TGTGCCAGTAGTATCCCGGTGGGGAGCTACACCTTC. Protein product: CASSIPVGSYTF.

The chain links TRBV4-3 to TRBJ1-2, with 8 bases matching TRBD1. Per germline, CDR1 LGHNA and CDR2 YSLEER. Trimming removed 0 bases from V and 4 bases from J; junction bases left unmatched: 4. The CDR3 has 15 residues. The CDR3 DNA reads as TGCGCCAGCAGCCAAGATCCAGGGGGCGGCTATGGCTACACCTTC. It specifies CASSQDPGGGYGYTF.

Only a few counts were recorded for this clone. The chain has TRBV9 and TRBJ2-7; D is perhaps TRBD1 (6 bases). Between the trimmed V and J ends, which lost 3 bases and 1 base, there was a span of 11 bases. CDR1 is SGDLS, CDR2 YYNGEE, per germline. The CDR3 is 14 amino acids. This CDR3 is CASSGGGRSYEQYF. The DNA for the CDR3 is TGTGCCAGCAGCGGAGGGGGAAGGTCCTACGAGCAGTACTTC.

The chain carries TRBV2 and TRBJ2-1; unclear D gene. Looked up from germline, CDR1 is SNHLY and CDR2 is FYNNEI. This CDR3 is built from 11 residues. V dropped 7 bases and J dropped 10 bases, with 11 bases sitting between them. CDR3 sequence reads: CASTFTVEQFF. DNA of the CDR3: TGTGCCAGCACCTTCACGGTCGAGCAGTTCTTC. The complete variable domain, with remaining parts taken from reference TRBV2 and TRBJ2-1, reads EPEVTQTPSHQVTQMGQEVILRCVPISNHLYFYWYRQILGQKVEFLVSFYNNEISEKSEIFDDQFSVERPDGSNFTLKIRSTKLEDSAMYFCASTFTVEQFFGPGTRLTVL.

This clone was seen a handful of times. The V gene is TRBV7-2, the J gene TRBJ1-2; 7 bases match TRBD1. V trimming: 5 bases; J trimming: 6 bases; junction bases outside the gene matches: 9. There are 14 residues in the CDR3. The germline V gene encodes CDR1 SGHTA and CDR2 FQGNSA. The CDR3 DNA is TGTGCCAGCAGCCCCAGACAGGGTTTGGATGGCTACACCTTC. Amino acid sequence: CASSPRQGLDGYTF.

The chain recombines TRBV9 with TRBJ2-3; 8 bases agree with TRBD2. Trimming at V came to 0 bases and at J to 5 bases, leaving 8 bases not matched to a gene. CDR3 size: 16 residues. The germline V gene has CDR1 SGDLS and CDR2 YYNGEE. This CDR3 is CASSVAVSGVQDTQYF. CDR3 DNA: TGTGCCAGCAGCGTAGCGGTTAGCGGGGTACAAGATACGCAGTATTTT.

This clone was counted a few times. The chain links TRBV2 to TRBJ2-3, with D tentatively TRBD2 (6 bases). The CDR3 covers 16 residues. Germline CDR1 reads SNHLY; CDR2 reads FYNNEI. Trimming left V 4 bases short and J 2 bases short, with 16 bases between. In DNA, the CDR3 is TGTGCCAGCAGTGCCCAAGAAGCGGGTTTCACAGATACGCAGTATTTT. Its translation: CASSAQEAGFTDTQYF.

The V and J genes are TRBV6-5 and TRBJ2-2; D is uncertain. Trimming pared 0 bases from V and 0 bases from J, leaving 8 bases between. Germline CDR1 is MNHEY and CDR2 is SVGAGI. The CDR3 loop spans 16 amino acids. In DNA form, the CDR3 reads TGTGCCAGCAGTTACTCGGGGAACACGAACACCGGGGAGCTGTTTTTT. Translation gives CASSYSGNTNTGELFF.

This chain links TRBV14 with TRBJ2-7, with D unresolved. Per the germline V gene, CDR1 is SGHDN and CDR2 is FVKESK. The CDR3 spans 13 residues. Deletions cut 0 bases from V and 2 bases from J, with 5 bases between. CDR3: CASSQEGPYEQYF. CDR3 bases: TGTGCCAGCAGCCAAGAAGGGCCCTACGAGCAGTACTTC.

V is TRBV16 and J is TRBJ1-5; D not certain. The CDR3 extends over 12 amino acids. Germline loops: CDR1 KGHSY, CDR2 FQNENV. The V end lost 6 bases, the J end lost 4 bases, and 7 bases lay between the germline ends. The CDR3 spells CASSRPNQPQHF. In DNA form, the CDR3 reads TGTGCCAGCAGTCGACCAAATCAGCCCCAGCATTTT.

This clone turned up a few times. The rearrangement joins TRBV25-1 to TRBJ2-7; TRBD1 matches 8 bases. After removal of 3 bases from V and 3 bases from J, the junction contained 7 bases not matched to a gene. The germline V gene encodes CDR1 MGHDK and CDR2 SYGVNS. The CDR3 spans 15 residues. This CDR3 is CASSDPNRGIYEQYF. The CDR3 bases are TGTGCCAGCAGTGACCCGAACAGGGGGATCTACGAGCAGTACTTC.

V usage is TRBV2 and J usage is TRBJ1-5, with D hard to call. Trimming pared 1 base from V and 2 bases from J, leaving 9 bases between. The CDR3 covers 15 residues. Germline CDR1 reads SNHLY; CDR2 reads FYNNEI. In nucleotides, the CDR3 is TGTGCCAGCAGTGAAGGGCCCGACGGCAATCAGCCCCAGCATTTT. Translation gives CASSEGPDGNQPQHF. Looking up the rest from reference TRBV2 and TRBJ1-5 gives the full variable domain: EPEVTQTPSHQVTQMGQEVILRCVPISNHLYFYWYRQILGQKVEFLVSFYNNEISEKSEIFDDQFSVERPDGSNFTLKIRSTKLEDSAMYFCASSEGPDGNQPQHFGDGTRLSIL.

The CDR3 loop reads CASSLVEIGDNSPLHF. CDR3 nucleotide sequence: TGTGCCAGCAGTTTAGTGGAGATAGGGGATAATTCACCCCTCCACTTT. The chain has TRBV28 and TRBJ1-6, with D perhaps matching TRBD1 (5 bases). Germline V lookup: CDR1 MDHEN, CDR2 SYDVKM. Between the trimmed V and J ends, which lost 2 bases and 5 bases, there was a span of 13 bases. CDR3 length: 16 amino acids.

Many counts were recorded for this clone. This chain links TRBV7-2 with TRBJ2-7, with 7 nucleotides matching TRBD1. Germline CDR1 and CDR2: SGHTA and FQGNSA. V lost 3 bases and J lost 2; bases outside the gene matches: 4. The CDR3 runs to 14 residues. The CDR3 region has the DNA TGTGCCAGCAGCTTTGCACAGGGGCCCTACGAGCAGTACTTC. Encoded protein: CASSFAQGPYEQYF. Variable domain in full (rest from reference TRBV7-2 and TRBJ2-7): GAGVSQSPSNKVTEKGKDVELRCDPISGHTALYWYRQSLGQGLEFLIYFQGNSAPDKSGLPSDRFSAERTGGSVSTLTIQRTQQEDSAVYLCASSFAQGPYEQYFGPGTRLTVT.

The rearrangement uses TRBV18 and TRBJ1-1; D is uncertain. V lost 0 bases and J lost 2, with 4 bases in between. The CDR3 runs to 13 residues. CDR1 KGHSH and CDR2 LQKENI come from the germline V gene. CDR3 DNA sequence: TGTGCCAGCTCACCACCTGAAAACACTGAAGCTTTCTTT. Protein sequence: CASSPPENTEAFF.

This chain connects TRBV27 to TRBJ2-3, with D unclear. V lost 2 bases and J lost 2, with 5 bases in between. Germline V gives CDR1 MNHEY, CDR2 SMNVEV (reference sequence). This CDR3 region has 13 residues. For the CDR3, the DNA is TGTGCCAGCAGTTTACTGAACACAGATACGCAGTATTTT. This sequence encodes CASSLLNTDTQYF.

In DNA form, the CDR3 reads TGCGCCAGCAGCCAAGAAGGACAGGTTAGCAATGAGCAGTTCTTC. Translated, it gives CASSQEGQVSNEQFF. This chain links TRBV4-3 with TRBJ2-1, with 7 bases fitting TRBD1. V trimming: 0 bases; J trimming: 6 bases; junction bases outside the gene matches: 5. This CDR3 has 15 amino acids. Per the germline V gene, CDR1 is LGHNA and CDR2 is YSLEER.

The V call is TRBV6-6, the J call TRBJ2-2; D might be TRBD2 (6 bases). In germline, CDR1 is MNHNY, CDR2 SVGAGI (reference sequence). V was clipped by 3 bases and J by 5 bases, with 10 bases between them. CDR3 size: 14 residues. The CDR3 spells CASSYSGGTGELFF. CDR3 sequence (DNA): TGTGCCAGCAGTTATTCCGGGGGAACCGGGGAGCTGTTTTTT.

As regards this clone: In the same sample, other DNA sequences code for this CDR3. The CDR3 DNA is TGTGCCAGCAGCGAGGCCCCTGGTCAGCCCCAGCATTTT. The encoded protein is CASSEAPGQPQHF. The chain uses TRBV9 and TRBJ1-5; the D is unclear. The CDR3 covers 13 residues. From germline, CDR1 is SGDLS and CDR2 YYNGEE. Between the trimmed V and J ends, which lost 3 bases and 6 bases, there was a span of 10 bases. Drawing the rest from reference TRBV9 and TRBJ1-5, the complete variable domain is DSGVTQTPKHLITATGQRVTLRCSPRSGDLSVYWYQQSLDQGLQFLIQYYNGEERAKGNILERFSAQQFPDLHSELNLSSLELGDSALYFCASSEAPGQPQHFGDGTRLSIL.

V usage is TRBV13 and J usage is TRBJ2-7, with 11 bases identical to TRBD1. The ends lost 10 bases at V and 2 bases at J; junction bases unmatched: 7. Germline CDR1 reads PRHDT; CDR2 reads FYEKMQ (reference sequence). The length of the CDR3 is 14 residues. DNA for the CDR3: TGTGCCACCACTTCGGGACAGGGGGCCTACGAGCAGTACTTC. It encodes CATTSGQGAYEQYF.

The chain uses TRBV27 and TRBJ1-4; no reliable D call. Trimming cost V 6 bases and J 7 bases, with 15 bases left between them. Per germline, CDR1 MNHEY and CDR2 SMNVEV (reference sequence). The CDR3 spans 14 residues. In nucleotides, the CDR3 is TGTGCCAGCAGACCCCAGCAAACGGGTGAAAAACTGTTTTTT. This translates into CASRPQQTGEKLFF.

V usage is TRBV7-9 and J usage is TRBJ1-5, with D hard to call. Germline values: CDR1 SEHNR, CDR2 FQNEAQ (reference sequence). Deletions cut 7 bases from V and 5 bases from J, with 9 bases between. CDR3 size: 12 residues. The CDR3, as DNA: TGTGCCAGCACCTATGGGGATCAGCCCCAGCATTTT. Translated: CASTYGDQPQHF.

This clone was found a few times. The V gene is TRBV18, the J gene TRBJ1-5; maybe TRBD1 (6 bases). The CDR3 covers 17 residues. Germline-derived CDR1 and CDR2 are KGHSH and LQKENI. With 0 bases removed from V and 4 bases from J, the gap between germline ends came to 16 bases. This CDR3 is CASSPPSTGPANQPQHF. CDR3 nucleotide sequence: TGTGCCAGCTCACCACCCTCGACAGGACCAGCTAATCAGCCCCAGCATTTT.

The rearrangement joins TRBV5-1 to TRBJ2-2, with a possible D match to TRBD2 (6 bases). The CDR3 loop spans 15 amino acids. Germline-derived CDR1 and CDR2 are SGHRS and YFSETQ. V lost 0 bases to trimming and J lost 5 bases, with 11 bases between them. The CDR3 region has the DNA TGCGCCAGCAGCTTGGAGGAGGGTTGGACCGGGGAGCTGTTTTTT. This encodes CASSLEEGWTGELFF. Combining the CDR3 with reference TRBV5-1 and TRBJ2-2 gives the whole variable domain KAGVTQTPRYLIKTRGQQVTLSCSPISGHRSVSWYQQTPGQGLQFLFEYFSETQRNKGNFPGRFSGRQFSNSRSEMNVSTLELGDSALYLCASSLEEGWTGELFFGEGSRLTVL.

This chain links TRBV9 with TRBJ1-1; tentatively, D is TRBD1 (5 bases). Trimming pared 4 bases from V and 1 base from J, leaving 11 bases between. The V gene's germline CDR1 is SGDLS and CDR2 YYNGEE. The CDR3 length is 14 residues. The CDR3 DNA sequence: TGTGCCAGCAGCCCAAATACAGGGAACACTGAAGCTTTCTTT. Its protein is CASSPNTGNTEAFF.

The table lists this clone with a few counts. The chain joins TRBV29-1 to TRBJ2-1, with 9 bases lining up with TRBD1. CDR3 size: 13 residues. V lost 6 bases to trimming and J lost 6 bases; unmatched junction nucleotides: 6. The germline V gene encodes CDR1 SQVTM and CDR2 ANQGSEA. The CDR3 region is CSVSGTGTNEQFF. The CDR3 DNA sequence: TGCAGCGTGTCCGGGACAGGGACCAATGAGCAGTTCTTC.

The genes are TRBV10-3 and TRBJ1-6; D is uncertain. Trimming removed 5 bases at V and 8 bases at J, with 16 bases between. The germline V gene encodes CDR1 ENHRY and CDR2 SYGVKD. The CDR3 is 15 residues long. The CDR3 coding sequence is TGTGCCATCAGTCCCAGACTGAAAGGCGATTCACCCCTCCACTTT. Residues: CAISPRLKGDSPLHF.

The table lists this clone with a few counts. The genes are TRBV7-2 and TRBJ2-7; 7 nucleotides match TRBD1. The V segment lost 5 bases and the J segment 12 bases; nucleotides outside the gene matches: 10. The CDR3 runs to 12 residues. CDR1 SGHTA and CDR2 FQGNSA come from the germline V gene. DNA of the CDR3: TGTGCCAGCAGCGGGACAGCCGGGGCCGCGTACTTC. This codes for CASSGTAGAAYF.